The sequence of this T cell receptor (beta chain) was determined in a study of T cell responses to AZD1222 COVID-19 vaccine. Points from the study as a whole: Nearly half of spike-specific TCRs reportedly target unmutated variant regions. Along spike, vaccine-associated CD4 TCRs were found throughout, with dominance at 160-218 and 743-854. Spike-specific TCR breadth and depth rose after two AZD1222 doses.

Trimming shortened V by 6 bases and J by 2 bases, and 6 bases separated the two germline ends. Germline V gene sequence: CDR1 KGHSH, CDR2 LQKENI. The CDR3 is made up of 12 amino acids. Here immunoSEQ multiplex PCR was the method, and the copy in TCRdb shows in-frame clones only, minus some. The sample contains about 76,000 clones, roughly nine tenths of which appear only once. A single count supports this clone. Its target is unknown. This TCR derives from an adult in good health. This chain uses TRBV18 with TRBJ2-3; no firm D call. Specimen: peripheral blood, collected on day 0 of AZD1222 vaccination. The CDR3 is CASSLNTDTQYF. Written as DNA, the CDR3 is TGTGCCAGCTCCCTAAACACAGATACGCAGTATTTT. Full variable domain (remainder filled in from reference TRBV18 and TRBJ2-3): NAGVMQNPRHLVRRRGQEARLRCSPMKGHSHVYWYRQLPEEGLKFMVYLQKENIIDESGMPKERFSAEFPKEGPSILRIQQVVRGDSAAYFCASSLNTDTQYFGPGTRLTVL.